The present TCR beta chain was sequenced within a study of T cell clonotyping in hematopoietic cell transplantation. Notes on the study in general: After transplant, recipient diversity fell while pathologically expanded clonotypes grew through day 180. Few recipient clonotypes overlapped donors; over 95% were de novo at given depth.

Worth noting for this clone: What it recognizes is unknown.

Clones were read by immunoSEQ multiplex PCR, and TCRdb kept only the in-frame ones, dropping some. This table holds approximately 42,000 clones, 95% found once. This receptor was identified in a man between 25 and 39 years old in good health. Some clones in this sample may be carry-over from other donors' samples. Specimen: peripheral blood mononuclear cells.

The CDR3 loop reads CASSYRGPPNYGYTF. The CDR3, as DNA: TGTGCCAGCAGTTACCGGGGGCCCCCTAACTATGGCTACACCTTC. This chain connects TRBV6-5 to TRBJ1-2; tentatively, D is TRBD1 (6 bases). The germline V and J ends were trimmed by 2 bases and 0 bases, with 10 bases remaining between them. The germline gives CDR1 MNHEY, CDR2 SVGAGI. The CDR3 spans 15 residues.